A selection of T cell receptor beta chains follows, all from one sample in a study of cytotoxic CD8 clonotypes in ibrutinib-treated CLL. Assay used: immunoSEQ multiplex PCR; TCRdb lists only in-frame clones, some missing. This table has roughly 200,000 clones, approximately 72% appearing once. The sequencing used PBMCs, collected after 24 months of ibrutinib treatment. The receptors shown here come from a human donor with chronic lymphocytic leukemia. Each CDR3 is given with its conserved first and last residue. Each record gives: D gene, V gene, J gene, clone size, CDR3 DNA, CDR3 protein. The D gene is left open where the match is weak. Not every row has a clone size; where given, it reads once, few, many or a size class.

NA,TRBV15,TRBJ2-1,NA,TGTGCCACCAGCAGAGATGGGCTAGTTGTATATGAGCAGTTCTTC,CATSRDGLVVYEQFF
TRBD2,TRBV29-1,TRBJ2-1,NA,TGCAGCGTTGAAGGGACTAGAGTTCCCCTCTCCTACAATGAGCAGTTCTTC,CSVEGTRVPLSYNEQFF
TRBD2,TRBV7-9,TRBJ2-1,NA,TGTGCCAGCAGCATAAGACTAGCGGGGGCCTACAATGAGCAGTTCTTC,CASSIRLAGAYNEQFF
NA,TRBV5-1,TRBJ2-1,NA,TGCGCCAGCAGCTCTCAGGGTGATGAGCAGTTCTTC,CASSSQGDEQFF
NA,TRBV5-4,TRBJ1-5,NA,TGTGCCAGCAGCTTAAATAACCAGCCCCAGCATTTT,CASSLNNQPQHF
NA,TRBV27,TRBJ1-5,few,TGTGCCAGCAGTATGACAGGACAGCCCCAGCATTTT,CASSMTGQPQHF
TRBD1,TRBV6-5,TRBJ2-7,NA,TGTGCCAGCATCCCGGGACAGGGCTTCTCGCAGTACTTC,CASIPGQGFSQYF
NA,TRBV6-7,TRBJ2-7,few,TGTGCCAGCAGTTACGTTCCTGACAGTTCCTACGAGCAGTACTTC,CASSYVPDSSYEQYF
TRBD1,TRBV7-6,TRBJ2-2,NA,TGTGCCAGCAGCACGGGACAGGGGGTGACCACCGGGGAGCTGTTTTTT,CASSTGQGVTTGELFF
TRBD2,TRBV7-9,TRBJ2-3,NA,TGTGCCAGCAGCCGCGTCAGCGGGAGTGGCACAGATACGCAGTATTTT,CASSRVSGSGTDTQYF
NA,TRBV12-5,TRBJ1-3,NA,TGTGCTAGTGGTACCCCAGGGCGGATCTCTGGAAACACCATATATTTT,CASGTPGRISGNTIYF
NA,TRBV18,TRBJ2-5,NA,TGTGCCAGCTCACTCCAAGAGACCCAGTACTTC,CASSLQETQYF
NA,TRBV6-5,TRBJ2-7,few,TGTGCCAGCAGTTCAGGCAACGAGCAGTACTTC,CASSSGNEQYF
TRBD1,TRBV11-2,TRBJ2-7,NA,TGTGCCAGCAACACGGGACAGGGGTTCGACGAGCAGTACTTC,CASNTGQGFDEQYF
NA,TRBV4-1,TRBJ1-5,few,TGCGCCAGCAGCCAAGACAACAATCAGCCCCAGCATTTT,CASSQDNNQPQHF
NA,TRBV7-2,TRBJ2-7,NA,TGTGCCAGCAGCTTAGCGTCCGCCCACGAGCAGTACTTC,CASSLASAHEQYF
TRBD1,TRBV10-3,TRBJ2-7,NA,TGTGCCATCAGAATGGGACAGGGATCCTACGAGCAGTACTTC,CAIRMGQGSYEQYF
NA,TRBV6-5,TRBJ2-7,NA,TGTGCCAGCGGTTATGGAGAGCAGTACTTC,CASGYGEQYF
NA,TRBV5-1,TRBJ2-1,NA,TGCGCCAGCAGCTTGGGGCTGCTGTACAATGAGCAGTTCTTC,CASSLGLLYNEQFF
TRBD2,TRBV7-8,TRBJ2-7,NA,TGTGCCAGCACCCCTGGGACTAGCGGACTCTACGAGCAGTACTTC,CASTPGTSGLYEQYF
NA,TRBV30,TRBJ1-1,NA,TGTGCCTGGAGTGTGGGGGGGGTCAATGAAGCTTTCTTT,CAWSVGGVNEAFF
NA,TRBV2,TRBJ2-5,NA,TGTGCCAGCAGTACAGATTACCAAGAGACCCAGTACTTC,CASSTDYQETQYF
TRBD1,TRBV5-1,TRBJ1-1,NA,TGCGCCAGCAGCTTGGCCGGGACAGCAAAGGAAGCTTTCTTT,CASSLAGTAKEAFF
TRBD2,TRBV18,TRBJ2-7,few,TGTGCCAGCCCCGGGACTAGCGGGCTCTCCTACGAGCAGTACTTC,CASPGTSGLSYEQYF
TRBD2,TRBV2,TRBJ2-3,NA,TGTGCCAGCAGTGAAGATAGCGGGAATACAGATACGCAGTATTTT,CASSEDSGNTDTQYF
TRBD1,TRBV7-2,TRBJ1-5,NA,TGTGCCAGCAGCTTAGGAGGGACAGCACAGCCCCAGCATTTT,CASSLGGTAQPQHF
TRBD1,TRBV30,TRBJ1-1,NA,TGTGCCTGGAGTGTAGACAGGGAGACTGAAGCTTTCTTT,CAWSVDRETEAFF
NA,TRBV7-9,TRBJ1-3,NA,TGTGCCAGCAGCTTAGCGTACCGTAACGGAAACACCATATATTTT,CASSLAYRNGNTIYF
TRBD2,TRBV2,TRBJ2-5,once,TGTGCCAGCAGTGGAGGGAGGGGACTAGCGGGAGGGCTGAGTCAAGAGACCCAGTACTTC,CASSGGRGLAGGLSQETQYF
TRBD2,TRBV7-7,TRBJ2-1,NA,TGTGCCAGCAGCTCGTTAGCGGGACCCTACAATGAGCAGTTCTTC,CASSSLAGPYNEQFF
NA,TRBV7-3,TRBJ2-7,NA,TGTGCCAGCAGCCACTCGGGGACCTCCTACGAGCAGTACTTC,CASSHSGTSYEQYF
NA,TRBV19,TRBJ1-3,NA,TGTGCCAGTAGTATAGGCGGGACGAACTCTGGAAACACCATATATTTT,CASSIGGTNSGNTIYF
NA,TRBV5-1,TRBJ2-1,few,TGCGCCAGCAATTATGGCAATGAGCAGTTCTTC,CASNYGNEQFF
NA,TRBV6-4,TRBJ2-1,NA,TGTGCCAGCAGTAGCGGCAGGGGCCTGATGAGCTCCTACAATGAGCAGTTCTTC,CASSSGRGLMSSYNEQFF
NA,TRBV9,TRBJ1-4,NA,TGTGCCAGCAGCGTAGATGAAGGTGAAAAACTGTTTTTT,CASSVDEGEKLFF
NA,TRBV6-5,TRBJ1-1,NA,TGTGCCAGCAGTTACTCAGCAGACACTGAAGCTTTCTTT,CASSYSADTEAFF
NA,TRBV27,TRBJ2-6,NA,TGTGCCAGCAGTTTATCGATTCCTGGGGCCAACGTCCTGACTTTC,CASSLSIPGANVLTF
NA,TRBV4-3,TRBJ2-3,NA,TGCGCCAGCAGCCAAGGGGCCAGGGGATCGACAGATACGCAGTATTTT,CASSQGARGSTDTQYF
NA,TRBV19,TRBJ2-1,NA,TGTGCCAGTAGTCACACTGGGGGTGGGAACAATGAGCAGTTCTTC,CASSHTGGGNNEQFF
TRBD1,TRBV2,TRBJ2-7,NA,TGTGCCAGCAGTGGACAGGGCGGTTCCGAGCAGTACTTC,CASSGQGGSEQYF
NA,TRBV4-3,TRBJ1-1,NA,TGCGCCAGCAGTCGACAGTTGTGGACTGAAGCTTTCTTT,CASSRQLWTEAFF